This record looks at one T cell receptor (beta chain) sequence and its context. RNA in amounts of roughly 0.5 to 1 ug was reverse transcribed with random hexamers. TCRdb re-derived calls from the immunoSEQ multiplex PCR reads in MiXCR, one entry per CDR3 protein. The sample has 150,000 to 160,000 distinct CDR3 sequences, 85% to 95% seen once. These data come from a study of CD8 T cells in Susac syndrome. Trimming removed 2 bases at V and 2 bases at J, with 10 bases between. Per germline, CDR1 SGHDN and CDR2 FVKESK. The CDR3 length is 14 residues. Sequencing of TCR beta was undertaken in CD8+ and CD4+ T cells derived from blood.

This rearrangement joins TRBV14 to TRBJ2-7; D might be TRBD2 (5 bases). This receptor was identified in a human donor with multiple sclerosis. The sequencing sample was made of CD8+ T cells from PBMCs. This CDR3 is CASSQTGKPYEQYF. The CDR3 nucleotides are TGTGCCAGCAGCCAAACGGGAAAGCCCTACGAGCAGTACTTC.